The clone carrying this TCR beta chain was counted once. This CDR3 contains 14 residues. Germline lookup yields CDR1 SGHAT and CDR2 FQDESV (reference sequence). Trimming pared 1 base from V and 6 bases from J, leaving 11 bases between. The time point denotes: after neoadjuvant nivolumab, at surgical resection. Patients were newly diagnosed with stage II-IVA oral cavity squamous cell carcinoma without prior systemic or radiation treatment. Patients had HPV-negative, locally advanced oral cavity squamous cell carcinoma. This record comes from a study of neoadjuvant anti-PD-1 for oral cavity cancer. Here immunoSEQ multiplex PCR was the method, and the copy in TCRdb shows in-frame clones only, minus some. Here the sample spans 14,000 or so clones, roughly 69% being singletons.

This chain connects TRBV11-1 to TRBJ2-3; a weak D match, TRBD1 (6 bases). The sequence came from a person between 40 and 79 years old with oral cavity squamous cell carcinoma. Material: PBMCs, obtained after nivolumab (anti-PD-1) treatment. CDR3 sequence (DNA): TGTGCCAGCAGCTTAGGACAGGCCGGGGATACGCAGTATTTT. Protein: CASSLGQAGDTQYF.